This TCR beta chain was captured by sequencing in a study of blood T cell repertoires in COVID-19. At the level of the study: Acute and convalescent COVID-19 specimens originated in the United States, Italy and Spain. In each case, the material was cDNA or gDNA derived from T cells, B-cell-depleted T cells, or PBMCs.

The CDR3 contains 16 residues. Per germline, CDR1 SQVTM and CDR2 ANQGSEA. J gave up 1 base and V 6 bases, and 13 bases lay outside the gene matches. In the authors' workflow: Amplification with reference gene primers provided the estimates of nucleated cell counts. Profiled with immunoSEQ multiplex PCR; TCRdb holds only in-frame clones, not every one. V and J calls plus clone size are reproduced from that table; the DNA served to infer D and trimming. Here the sample spans more than 150,000 clones, approximately 86% being singletons. The sequence came from a man aged 40-55 years with active or convalescent COVID-19. The rearrangement joins TRBV29-1 to TRBJ1-1; 8 bases map to TRBD1. The specimen was peripheral blood. CDR3 sequence reads: CSVKGAGGERNTEAFF. The CDR3 DNA follows: TGCAGCGTGAAGGGGGCAGGGGGCGAGAGGAACACTGAAGCTTTCTTT.